This T cell receptor beta chain was sequenced in a study of T cell responses to AZD1222 COVID-19 vaccine. Study-wide results and limits: Reportedly, nearly half the spike-specific TCRs target unmutated variant regions. The donor group comprised mostly white British people and more females; the analysis possibly underestimated clonal diversity.

Here immunoSEQ multiplex PCR was the method, and the copy in TCRdb shows in-frame clones only, minus some. This sample has more than 140,000 clones, with 88% found just once. Worth noting for this clone: The target antigen is unknown.

Germline CDR1 reads SGHTA; CDR2 reads FQGTGA. The CDR3 is made up of 15 amino acids. Trimming stripped 5 bases from V and 4 bases from J, with 15 bases between. This sequence joins TRBV7-3 and TRBJ2-1; D is possibly TRBD2 (6 bases). The sequencing used peripheral blood, collected on day 0 of AZD1222 vaccination. This clonotype originated in an adult in good health. The CDR3 reads CASSQSGRRYNEQFF. DNA for the CDR3: TGTGCCAGCAGCCAAAGTGGGAGGAGGTACAATGAGCAGTTCTTC. Variable domain in full (rest from reference TRBV7-3 and TRBJ2-1): GAGVSQTPSNKVTEKGKYVELRCDPISGHTALYWYRQSLGQGPEFLIYFQGTGAADDSGLPNDRFFAVRPEGSVSTLKIQRTERGDSAVYLCASSQSGRRYNEQFFGPGTRLTVL.